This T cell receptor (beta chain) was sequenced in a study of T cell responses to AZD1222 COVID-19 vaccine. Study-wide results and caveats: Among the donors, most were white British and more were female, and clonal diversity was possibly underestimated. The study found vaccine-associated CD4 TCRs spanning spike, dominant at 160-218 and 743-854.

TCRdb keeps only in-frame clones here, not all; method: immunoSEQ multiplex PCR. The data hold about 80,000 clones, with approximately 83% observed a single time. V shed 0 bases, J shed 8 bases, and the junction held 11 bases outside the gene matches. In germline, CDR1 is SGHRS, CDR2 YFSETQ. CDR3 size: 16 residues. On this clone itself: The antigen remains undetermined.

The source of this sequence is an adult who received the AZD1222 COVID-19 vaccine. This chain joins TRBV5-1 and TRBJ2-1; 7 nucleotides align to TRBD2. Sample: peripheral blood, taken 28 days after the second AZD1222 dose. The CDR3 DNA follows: TGCGCCAGCAGCTTGGTACGCGGTGGGAGGGTGGATGAGCAGTTCTTC. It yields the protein CASSLVRGGRVDEQFF.